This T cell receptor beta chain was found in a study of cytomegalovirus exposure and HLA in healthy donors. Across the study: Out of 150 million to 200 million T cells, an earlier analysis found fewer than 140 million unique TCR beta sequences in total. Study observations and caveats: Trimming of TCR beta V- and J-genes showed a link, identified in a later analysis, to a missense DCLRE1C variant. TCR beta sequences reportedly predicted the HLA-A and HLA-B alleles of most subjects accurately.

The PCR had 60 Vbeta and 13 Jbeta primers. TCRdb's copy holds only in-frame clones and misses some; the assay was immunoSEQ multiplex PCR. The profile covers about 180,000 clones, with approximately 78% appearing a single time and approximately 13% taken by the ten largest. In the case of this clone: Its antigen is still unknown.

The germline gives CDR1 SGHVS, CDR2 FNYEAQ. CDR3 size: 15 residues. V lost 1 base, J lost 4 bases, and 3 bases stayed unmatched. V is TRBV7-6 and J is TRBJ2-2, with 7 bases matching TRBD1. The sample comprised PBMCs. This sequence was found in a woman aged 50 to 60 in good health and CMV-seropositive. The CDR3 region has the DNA TGTGCCAGCAGCTTAGTTGACAGGGTCACCGGGGAGCTGTTTTTT. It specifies CASSLVDRVTGELFF.